This T cell receptor (beta chain) derives from a study of blood T cell repertoires in COVID-19. For the study at large: PBMCs, B-cell-depleted T cells, or T cells were the source of the cDNA or gDNA that made up the material.

The method was immunoSEQ multiplex PCR; TCRdb's version includes in-frame clones alone and lacks a portion of them. The table shows 65,000 to 90,000 clones, with around 83% occurring only once. The TCR sequence derives from a woman aged 80 or over in a cohort sampled during active or convalescent COVID-19. The source material was peripheral blood.

The CDR3 sequence is CASSLPDRGAQYF. DNA for the CDR3: TGTGCCAGCAGTTTGCCCGACCGGGGGGCCCAGTACTTC. The gene calls are TRBV6-5 and TRBJ2-5; 7 bases are shared with TRBD2. The V segment lost 4 bases and the J segment 9 bases; nucleotides outside the gene matches: 8. The CDR3 has 13 amino acids. Germline-derived CDR1 and CDR2 are MNHEY and SVGAGI.